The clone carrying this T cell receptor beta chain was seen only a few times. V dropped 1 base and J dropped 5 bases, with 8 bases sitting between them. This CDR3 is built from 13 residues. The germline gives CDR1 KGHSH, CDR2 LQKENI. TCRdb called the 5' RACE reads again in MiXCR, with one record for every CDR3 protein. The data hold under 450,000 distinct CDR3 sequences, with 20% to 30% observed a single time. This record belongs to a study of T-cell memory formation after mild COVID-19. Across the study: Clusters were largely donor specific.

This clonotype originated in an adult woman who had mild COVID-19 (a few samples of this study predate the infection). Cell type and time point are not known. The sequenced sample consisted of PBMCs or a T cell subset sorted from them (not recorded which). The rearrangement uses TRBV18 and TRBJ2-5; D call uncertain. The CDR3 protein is CASSPLSWETQYF. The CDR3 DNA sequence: TGTGCCAGCTCACCACTGTCTTGGGAGACCCAGTACTTC.